A selection of T cell receptor beta chains follows, all from one sample in a study of shared clonotypes between healthy human individuals. The assay was immunoSEQ multiplex PCR, and TCRdb's table has in-frame clones only and misses some. The data show around 2.5 million clones, 93% seen once. Sample: naive CD4+ T cells from PBMCs. Receptors were obtained from a man aged 18 to 29 in good health. Some clones in this sample may be carry-over from other donors' samples. Both conserved end residues are part of each CDR3. A D gene is named only where the DNA matches it firmly.

TRBJ2-3 TRBV14 TRBD2 CASSQIVGGPDTQYF
TRBJ2-7 TRBV5-1 TRBD1 CASSPRDRVIEQYF
TRBJ2-7 TRBV6-5 . CASSYDFRDEGYEQYF
TRBJ1-2 TRBV7-2 TRBD1 CASSLRQGADYTF
TRBJ2-7 TRBV15 . CATSRDSRRSYEQYF
TRBJ2-1 TRBV5-1 . CASSLLGGWDEQFF
TRBJ2-5 TRBV14 TRBD2 CASSQVAGFGVTQYF
TRBJ2-5 TRBV10-3 TRBD1 CAISDFGTGVGTQYF
TRBJ1-2 TRBV27 TRBD1 CASFGTAANYGYTF
TRBJ2-3 TRBV6-6 . CASSYNDRTQYF
TRBJ2-1 TRBV5-1 TRBD1 CASSGQGAFNEQFF
TRBJ1-6 TRBV5-1 . CASSFSVSGSPLHF
TRBJ2-5 TRBV5-1 TRBD1 CASSLAPTGGAETQYF
TRBJ2-7 TRBV23-1 . CASSHAGMCSYEQYF
TRBJ2-1 TRBV27 TRBD2 CASSPRTSGRGHEQFF
TRBJ2-5 TRBV19 . CASSPPRPGETQYF
TRBJ1-4 TRBV28 TRBD1 CASREWTGVVTNEKLFF
TRBJ1-2 TRBV2 . CASSPPGSSYGYTF
TRBJ1-5 TRBV28 . CASSFGGRSPNQPQHF
TRBJ1-5 TRBV7-9 . CASSTRKDGGQPQHF
TRBJ1-1 TRBV2 TRBD1 CAREGQMNTEAFF
TRBJ1-2 TRBV28 . CASSLRPVNYGYTF
TRBJ2-3 TRBV7-8 . CASSLDRLNADTQYF
TRBJ2-7 TRBV27 TRBD1 CASSTLNRGYEQYF
TRBJ2-3 TRBV2 TRBD2 CASSVRGLAGSTDTQYF
TRBJ1-4 TRBV5-4 TRBD1 CASSLGTGATNEKLFF
TRBJ1-2 TRBV5-1 . CASSSPGREGGYTF
TRBJ2-5 TRBV7-2 . CASSFDAGRSRETQYF
TRBJ1-1 TRBV6-5 TRBD1 CASSSGGTGYTEAFF
TRBJ1-4 TRBV27 TRBD1 CASSSAGTANEKLFF